One and the same sample provided the 21 T cell receptor beta chains below, sequenced in a study of blood T cell repertoires in COVID-19. The assay was immunoSEQ multiplex PCR, and TCRdb's table has in-frame clones only and misses some. The sample has about 200,000 clones, roughly three quarters seen once. Sample: peripheral blood. These receptors were collected from a middle-aged woman with COVID-19, enrolled during active disease.

V and J are TRBV20-1 and TRBJ1-5; D unresolved. Per germline, CDR1 DFQATT and CDR2 SNEGSKA (reference sequence). CDR3 length equals 15 residues. Between the trimmed V and J ends, which lost 3 bases and 2 bases, there was a span of 14 bases. The CDR3 loop reads CSASTVLLGNQPQHF. Written as DNA, the CDR3 is TGCAGTGCTAGTACGGTGTTATTAGGCAATCAGCCCCAGCATTTT.

The chain couples TRBV30 to TRBJ2-2; possible D gene TRBD2, 5 bases. The V end lost 4 bases, the J end lost 6 bases, and 9 bases lay between the germline ends. Germline values: CDR1 GTSNPN, CDR2 SVGIG (reference sequence). The CDR3 spans 12 residues. The CDR3 spells CAWTKEAGELFF. CDR3 DNA: TGTGCCTGGACAAAGGAGGCCGGGGAGCTGTTTTTT.

This clone was counted ten times or more. V gene TRBV11-1 combines with J gene TRBJ1-6, with D possibly matching TRBD1 (6 bases). This CDR3 contains 13 residues. Germline V lookup: CDR1 SGHAT, CDR2 FQDESV (reference sequence). Trimming cost V 9 bases and J 4 bases, with 10 bases left between them. CDR3 region: CASTRGYNSPLHF. The CDR3 DNA reads TGTGCCAGTACAAGGGGGTATAATTCACCCCTCCACTTT. The whole variable domain, remainder taken from reference TRBV11-1 and TRBJ1-6, is EAEVAQSPRYKITEKSQAVAFWCDPISGHATLYWYRQILGQGPELLVQFQDESVVDDSQLPKDRFSAERLKGVDSTLKIQPAELGDSAMYLCASTRGYNSPLHFGNGTRLTVT.

The chain couples TRBV18 to TRBJ1-2; 11 bases match TRBD1. Trimming cost V 8 bases and J 10 bases; bases outside gene matches: 6. The CDR3 runs 12 residues. Germline V CDR1 and CDR2: KGHSH, LQKENI. DNA for the CDR3: TGTGCCAGCGCCCCGGGACAGGGGGACTACACCTTC. Amino acids: CASAPGQGDYTF.

The genes are TRBV2 and TRBJ2-7; TRBD2 matches at 7 bases. Germline values: CDR1 SNHLY, CDR2 FYNNEI. CDR3 length equals 14 residues. J lost 3 bases, V lost 7 bases, and 9 bases had no gene match. The CDR3 sequence: CASTPPGGIYEQYF. In nucleotides, the CDR3 is TGTGCCAGCACCCCTCCGGGGGGAATCTACGAGCAGTACTTC.

The chain has TRBV6-5 and TRBJ2-5, with D perhaps TRBD1 (5 bases). Trimming stripped 4 bases from V and 5 bases from J, with 14 bases between. Germline CDR1 and CDR2: MNHEY and SVGAGI. The CDR3 runs to 14 residues. This chain's CDR3 is CASSSRNGAETQYF. DNA for the CDR3: TGTGCCAGCAGTTCCCGGAATGGGGCCGAGACCCAGTACTTC.

The chain combines TRBV5-6 with TRBJ2-7, with TRBD2 matching 10 bases. The CDR3 has 15 amino acids. The V gene's germline CDR1 is SGHDT and CDR2 YYEEEE. V lost 0 bases to trimming and J lost 3 bases; unmatched junction nucleotides: 3. The CDR3 region has the DNA TGTGCCAGCAGCTTGGGATCTAGCGGGGGCTACGAGCAGTACTTC. Translation gives CASSLGSSGGYEQYF.

The chain employs TRBV29-1 and TRBJ1-4; maybe TRBD1 (6 bases). Trimming removed 6 bases from V and 6 bases from J, with 14 bases in between. Germline V CDR1 and CDR2: SQVTM, ANQGSEA. The CDR3 totals 13 residues. The CDR3 nucleotides read TGCAGCGTCCGCGGGGGGCGGTATGAAAAACTGTTTTTT. The encoded protein is CSVRGGRYEKLFF.

CDR3: CAWSVLPPGGITEKLFF. Written as DNA, the CDR3 is TGTGCCTGGAGTGTACTTCCCCCTGGCGGGATTACTGAAAAACTGTTTTTT. This chain links TRBV30 with TRBJ1-4; D unresolved. V was shortened by 0 bases and J by 7 bases, with 21 bases between the two germline ends. Germline V gene sequence: CDR1 GTSNPN, CDR2 SVGIG (reference sequence). CDR3 size: 17 residues.

The CDR3 loop is CASSPQVRAGNEQFF. The CDR3 nucleotides are TGCGCCAGCAGCCCCCAGGTCAGAGCGGGCAATGAGCAGTTCTTC. The V and J genes are TRBV5-1 and TRBJ2-1; TRBD2 is a possible D gene (6 bases). V lost 4 bases to trimming and J lost 6 bases, with 17 bases between them. This CDR3 comprises 15 residues. Germline V lookup: CDR1 SGHRS, CDR2 YFSETQ.

The rearrangement links TRBV5-4 to TRBJ1-1, with TRBD1 matching over 9 bases. Looked up from germline, CDR1 is SGHNT and CDR2 is YYREEE (reference sequence). The CDR3 covers 16 residues. V lost 1 base and J lost 1; bases outside the gene matches: 5. The CDR3 bases are TGTGCCAGCAGCTTGCTGGGACAGGGAGAGAACACTGAAGCTTTCTTT. It codes for CASSLLGQGENTEAFF.

The gene calls are TRBV6-1 and TRBJ2-1; the match to TRBD2 covers 8 bases. Germline V lookup: CDR1 MNHNS, CDR2 SASEGT. Trimming took 4 bases from V and 3 from J; bases not matched to a gene: 8. The CDR3 extends over 16 amino acids. The CDR3 protein is CASSGRSGTLYNEQFF. CDR3 sequence (DNA): TGTGCCAGCAGTGGCCGTAGCGGGACTCTCTACAATGAGCAGTTCTTC.

This clone appeared a few times. V and J are TRBV7-3 and TRBJ1-6; TRBD1 agrees at 7 bases. The CDR3 length is 14 residues. The germline V gene encodes CDR1 SGHTA and CDR2 FQGTGA. J was trimmed by 7 bases and V by 6 bases; bases with no gene match: 6. The CDR3 loop is CASRSGTDNSPLHF. DNA for the CDR3: TGTGCCAGCAGGTCCGGGACAGACAATTCACCCCTCCACTTT. The full variable domain, in which reference TRBV7-3 and TRBJ1-6 provide the parts outside the CDR3, is GAGVSQTPSNKVTEKGKYVELRCDPISGHTALYWYRQSLGQGPEFLIYFQGTGAADDSGLPNDRFFAVRPEGSVSTLKIQRTERGDSAVYLCASRSGTDNSPLHFGNGTRLTVT.

The chain recombines TRBV2 with TRBJ1-4; 8 nucleotides align to TRBD1. CDR1 is SNHLY, CDR2 FYNNEI, per germline. CDR3 length: 15 amino acids. V lost 5 bases and J lost 3; bases outside the gene matches: 5. The CDR3 loop is CASSSVTGANEKLFF. In nucleotides, the CDR3 is TGTGCCAGCAGTTCCGTGACAGGGGCTAATGAAAAACTGTTTTTT.

The chain employs TRBV5-1 and TRBJ2-5; 8 nucleotides align to TRBD1. The germline V gene encodes CDR1 SGHRS and CDR2 YFSETQ. This CDR3 is 14 amino acids long. V shed 5 bases, J shed 5 bases, and the junction held 8 bases outside the gene matches. The CDR3 sequence is CASSIWTGQETQYF. The CDR3 DNA reads TGCGCCAGCAGTATTTGGACAGGGCAGGAGACCCAGTACTTC.

The chain carries TRBV5-1 and TRBJ2-3, with 9 bases lining up with TRBD2. Germline loops: CDR1 SGHRS, CDR2 YFSETQ. This CDR3 region has 17 residues. V dropped 3 bases and J dropped 2; count of bases not matched to a gene: 10. The CDR3 sequence: CASSSLVAGGTTDTQYF. In nucleotides, the CDR3 is TGCGCCAGCAGCTCCCTAGTGGCGGGGGGGACCACAGATACGCAGTATTTT.

The chain recombines TRBV18 with TRBJ2-7; TRBD1 matches 9 bases. The J segment lost 6 bases and the V segment lost 4 bases, leaving 7 bases of the junction unmatched. The CDR3 consists of 14 residues. Germline V CDR1 and CDR2: KGHSH, LQKENI. The CDR3: CASSQGTGSPEQYF. For the CDR3, the DNA is TGTGCCAGCTCACAGGGGACAGGGTCGCCCGAGCAGTACTTC.

This chain uses TRBV12-3 or TRBV12-4 with TRBJ2-7; tentatively, D is TRBD1 (6 bases). Trimming left V 6 bases short and J 2 bases short, with 11 bases between. The CDR3 spans 13 residues. The CDR3 coding sequence is TGTGCCAGCAGACAGGGTGTTGCCTACGAGCAGTACTTC. Its translation: CASRQGVAYEQYF.

This clone occurred a few times. The chain links TRBV30 to TRBJ1-3; D might be TRBD1 (6 bases). V was shortened by 5 bases and J by 2 bases, with 10 bases between the two germline ends. The CDR3 totals 13 residues. Germline loops: CDR1 GTSNPN, CDR2 SVGIG (reference sequence). The CDR3 nucleotides are TGTGCCTGGGTCCGGGACACTGGAAACACCATATATTTT. Translated, it gives CAWVRDTGNTIYF.

The chain carries TRBV6-1 and TRBJ1-3; no firm D call. CDR3 size: 13 residues. V lost 2 bases to trimming and J lost 2 bases, with 4 bases between them. CDR1 and CDR2 (germline): MNHNS, SASEGT. Here the CDR3 DNA reads TGTGCCAGCAGTGAATCCGCTGGAAACACCATATATTTT. It encodes CASSESAGNTIYF.

The chain is built from TRBV15 and TRBJ2-3; D is possibly TRBD2 (6 bases). V was cut by 0 bases and J by 6 bases, with 16 bases left in between. This CDR3 comprises 16 residues. The germline V gene encodes CDR1 LNHNV and CDR2 YYDKDF (reference sequence). Here the CDR3 DNA reads TGTGCCACCAGCAGAGATACTGGCGGGGCCGGGGATACGCAGTATTTT. As protein: CATSRDTGGAGDTQYF.